This T cell receptor (beta chain) was recovered during a study of CD8 T cells in ankylosing spondylitis. Study-level points and caveats: CD8+ by phenotype, disease-linked clones were relatively rare in peripheral blood. Researchers reportedly found disease-linked clones significantly enriched in matched ankylosing spondylitis synovial fluid. Previously reported in reactive arthritis synovial fluid and blood were some of the motif variants. A motif of eight highly homologous TCR beta variants was seen as apparently characteristic of ankylosing spondylitis blood.

Regarding this clonotype: As yet, its antigen is unknown.

Trimming pared 4 bases from V and 11 bases from J, leaving 41 bases between. CDR1 is MDHEN, CDR2 SYDVKM, per germline. The CDR3 runs to 21 residues. Using its own MiXCR run on the 5' RACE reads, TCRdb lists one record per CDR3 protein. The repertoire includes about 750,000 distinct CDR3 sequences, roughly 19% of them detected once, and about a fifth sits in the top ten. This sequence originates from a male donor with ankylosing spondylitis. Sample: blood, either unsorted or a sorted T cell fraction (not recorded which). This chain uses TRBV28 with TRBJ1-1, with D unresolved. The CDR3 loop reads CASSSQVSFGLVGVGSLWAFF. The DNA of the CDR3 is TGTGCCAGCAGTTCCCAGGTTTCTTTCGGACTAGTTGGGGTCGGCAGCCTGTGGGCTTTCTTT.